The rows below give T cell receptor beta chains drawn from one sample of a study of blood T cell repertoires in COVID-19. Sequenced by immunoSEQ multiplex PCR; TCRdb stores in-frame clones only, minus some. The repertoire holds approximately 72,000 clones, with roughly 86% as singletons. The sequencing input was peripheral blood. Source of these receptors: a woman aged 60-75 years with acute or convalescent COVID-19. The CDR3 runs from the conserved cysteine through the conserved F or W. D genes are given only for firm matches. Expanded clones are given a class, and other clones once, few, many or no size at all.

J gene: TRBJ2-7; clone size: -; D gene: -; V gene: TRBV5-1; CDR3 DNA: TGCGCCAGCAGCTACCTGGACAGCTACGAGCAGTACTTC; CDR3 protein: CASSYLDSYEQYF
J gene: TRBJ2-7; clone size: -; D gene: -; V gene: TRBV20-1; CDR3 DNA: TGCAGTGCTAGTTATGTTGACGGTGGCCTAGGCGAGCAGTACTTC; CDR3 protein: CSASYVDGGLGEQYF
J gene: TRBJ2-3; clone size: -; D gene: -; V gene: TRBV4-1; CDR3 DNA: TGCGCCAGCAGCCAAAAACAGGGCCCCTCACGCACAGATACGCAGTATTTT; CDR3 protein: CASSQKQGPSRTDTQYF
J gene: TRBJ1-2; clone size: -; D gene: -; V gene: TRBV24-1; CDR3 DNA: TGTGCCACCAGTGACCGGACAGAACCTTGGGGCTACACCTTC; CDR3 protein: CATSDRTEPWGYTF
J gene: TRBJ2-2; clone size: -; D gene: TRBD1; V gene: TRBV18; CDR3 DNA: TGTGCCAGCTCTCAAACTAAAGCCGGGACAGCTAACACCGGGGAGCTGTTTTTT; CDR3 protein: CASSQTKAGTANTGELFF
J gene: TRBJ2-7; clone size: -; D gene: TRBD1; V gene: TRBV23-1; CDR3 DNA: TGCGCCAGCGGGGTAGGACAGGGGGGACCTTACGAGCAGTACTTC; CDR3 protein: CASGVGQGGPYEQYF
J gene: TRBJ2-1; clone size: -; D gene: -; V gene: TRBV7-6; CDR3 DNA: TGTGCCAGCAGCCTGGGGGCGAGGGGGAGATTCTACAATGAGCAGTTCTTC; CDR3 protein: CASSLGARGRFYNEQFF
J gene: TRBJ1-5; clone size: -; D gene: TRBD1; V gene: TRBV19; CDR3 DNA: TGTGCCAGTAGTATAGATTGGACAGGCGACAATCAGCCCCAGCATTTT; CDR3 protein: CASSIDWTGDNQPQHF
J gene: TRBJ2-7; clone size: -; D gene: -; V gene: TRBV7-8; CDR3 DNA: TGTGCCAGCAGCTACCGGGAGAGCTCCTACGAGCAGTACTTC; CDR3 protein: CASSYRESSYEQYF
J gene: TRBJ2-6; clone size: -; D gene: TRBD1; V gene: TRBV5-4; CDR3 DNA: TGTGCCTCGGCCCGGGACAGTGGACCTGGGGCCAACGTCCTGACTTTC; CDR3 protein: CASARDSGPGANVLTF
J gene: TRBJ2-3; clone size: -; D gene: -; V gene: TRBV7-9; CDR3 DNA: TGTGCCAGCAGCCCGGCCTCCGGGACAATGCATACGCAGTATTTT; CDR3 protein: CASSPASGTMHTQYF
J gene: TRBJ2-3; clone size: -; D gene: -; V gene: TRBV7-9; CDR3 DNA: TGTGCCAGCAGCTTATCAGGTCCGACAACAGATACGCAGTATTTT; CDR3 protein: CASSLSGPTTDTQYF
J gene: TRBJ2-1; clone size: -; D gene: TRBD2; V gene: TRBV20-1; CDR3 DNA: TGCAGTGCTAGTGGTCGGGGGGTCCTCATGAATGAGCAGTTCTTC; CDR3 protein: CSASGRGVLMNEQFF
J gene: TRBJ2-7; clone size: -; D gene: -; V gene: TRBV5-1; CDR3 DNA: TGCGCCAGCAGCTTGTCTAGGGGTTCTTCCTACGAGCAGTACTTC; CDR3 protein: CASSLSRGSSYEQYF
J gene: TRBJ2-3; clone size: -; D gene: -; V gene: TRBV9; CDR3 DNA: TGTGCCAGCAGAAAGGGGGGGCTTGGCACAGATACGCAGTATTTT; CDR3 protein: CASRKGGLGTDTQYF
J gene: TRBJ2-1; clone size: -; D gene: -; V gene: TRBV10-3; CDR3 DNA: TGTGCCATCAGTGAGTCTTACAGGGAAGGATCCTACAATGAGCAGTTCTTC; CDR3 protein: CAISESYREGSYNEQFF
J gene: TRBJ2-1; clone size: -; D gene: -; V gene: TRBV3-1/TRBV3-2; CDR3 DNA: TGTGCCAGCAGCCCGGGTGCAGCGGGCCCCTACAATGAGCAGTTCTTC; CDR3 protein: CASSPGAAGPYNEQFF
J gene: TRBJ1-1; clone size: -; D gene: TRBD1; V gene: TRBV9; CDR3 DNA: TGTGCCAGCAGCGAGGGGACAGGGGGCGCGAGAACTGAAGCTTTCTTT; CDR3 protein: CASSEGTGGARTEAFF
J gene: TRBJ1-5; clone size: -; D gene: TRBD1; V gene: TRBV6-4; CDR3 DNA: TGTGCCAGCAGTGACATGGACAGGGGTGACGGCAATCAGCCCCAGCATTTT; CDR3 protein: CASSDMDRGDGNQPQHF
J gene: TRBJ2-7; clone size: -; D gene: TRBD1; V gene: TRBV15; CDR3 DNA: TGTGCCACCGCCGGGACAGGGCGACGGGAGCAGTACTTC; CDR3 protein: CATAGTGRREQYF
J gene: TRBJ1-2; clone size: -; D gene: -; V gene: TRBV30; CDR3 DNA: TGTGCCTGGACCGACAGGAACACAGGTGGCTACACCTTC; CDR3 protein: CAWTDRNTGGYTF
J gene: TRBJ1-1; clone size: once; D gene: TRBD1; V gene: TRBV3-1/TRBV3-2; CDR3 DNA: TGTGCCAGCAGCCAGACTCGGACAGGGAAGACTTTCTTT; CDR3 protein: CASSQTRTGKTFF
J gene: TRBJ2-5; clone size: -; D gene: TRBD2; V gene: TRBV5-4; CDR3 DNA: TGTGCCAGCAGCTTGGGGGGCAGGACTAGCGGGGATTTGGTAGAGACCCAGTACTTC; CDR3 protein: CASSLGGRTSGDLVETQYF
J gene: TRBJ1-5; clone size: -; D gene: -; V gene: TRBV4-1; CDR3 DNA: TGCGCCAGCAGCCAAGAGGGTAGGAGGGGTCAGCCCCAGCATTTT; CDR3 protein: CASSQEGRRGQPQHF
J gene: TRBJ2-7; clone size: -; D gene: -; V gene: TRBV6-4; CDR3 DNA: TGTGCCAGATATGGCAGGGTCGAAGACGAGCAGTACTTC; CDR3 protein: CARYGRVEDEQYF